The entry below describes one T cell receptor beta chain. Sequencing was performed with immunoSEQ multiplex PCR; in TCRdb, only in-frame clones are kept and a portion is missing. The table records roughly 120,000 clones, less than 85% of them present only once. This record belongs to a study of blood T cell repertoires in COVID-19. The V gene lost 4 bases and the J gene lost 4 bases, with 8 bases spanning the gap. Germline loops: CDR1 MNHNY, CDR2 SVGAGI (reference sequence). This CDR3 region has 13 residues. The chain is built from TRBV6-6 and TRBJ1-5; D is perhaps TRBD1 (6 bases). Material for sequencing was peripheral blood. This clonotype was sampled from a human donor with acute or convalescent COVID-19. The donor label of this sample is uncertain. The CDR3 nucleotides read TGTGCCAGCAGTTTTGACAGGAATCAGCCCCAGCATTTT. Residues: CASSFDRNQPQHF.